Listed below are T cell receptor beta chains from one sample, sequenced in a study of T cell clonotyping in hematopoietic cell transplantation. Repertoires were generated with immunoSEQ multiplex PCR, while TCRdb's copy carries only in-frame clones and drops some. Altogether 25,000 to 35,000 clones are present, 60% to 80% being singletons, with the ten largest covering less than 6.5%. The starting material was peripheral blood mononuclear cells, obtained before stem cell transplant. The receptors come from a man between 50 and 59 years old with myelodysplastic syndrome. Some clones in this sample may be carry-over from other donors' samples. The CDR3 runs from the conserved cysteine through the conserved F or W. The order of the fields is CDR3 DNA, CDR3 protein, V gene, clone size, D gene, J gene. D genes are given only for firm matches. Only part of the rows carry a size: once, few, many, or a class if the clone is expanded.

TGTGCCTGGAGTGTCCGGGACAGGAGCTCCTACGAGCAGTACTTC,CAWSVRDRSSYEQYF,TRBV30,.,TRBD1,TRBJ2-7
TGTGCCAGCAGCTTAGACCGAGCAACTAATGAAAAACTGTTTTTT,CASSLDRATNEKLFF,TRBV11-1,.,.,TRBJ1-4
TGTGCCTGGAGAAATTGGGGCCACAATGAGCAGTTCTTC,CAWRNWGHNEQFF,TRBV30,.,.,TRBJ2-1
TGTGCCAGCAGCCCCGACCTCTCTGGAAACACCATATATTTT,CASSPDLSGNTIYF,TRBV5-6,.,.,TRBJ1-3
TGTGCCAGCAGCTTAGGACGACTCTACGAGCAGTACTTC,CASSLGRLYEQYF,TRBV7-2,few,.,TRBJ2-7
TGTGCCAGCAGTTTTTACAGAATTTACTCTGGGGCCAACGTCCTGACTTTC,CASSFYRIYSGANVLTF,TRBV28,.,.,TRBJ2-6
TGTGCCAGCAGTGAGACATACGAGCAGTACTTC,CASSETYEQYF,TRBV28,.,.,TRBJ2-7
TGTGCCAGCAGTGGGGACCCGAACTACGAGCAGTACTTC,CASSGDPNYEQYF,TRBV25-1,.,.,TRBJ2-7
TGTGCCAGCAGTCCACTCTACGAGCAGTACTTC,CASSPLYEQYF,TRBV2,.,.,TRBJ2-7
TGTGCCAGTAGTATCGGGGGGTCCTACAATGAGCAGTTCTTC,CASSIGGSYNEQFF,TRBV19,.,TRBD2,TRBJ2-1
TGCAGTGCTAGTGGGGATACGCAGTATTTT,CSASGDTQYF,TRBV20-1,.,.,TRBJ2-3
TGTGCCAGCAGCCAAGTGGAAACTGAAGCTTTCTTT,CASSQVETEAFF,TRBV6-1,.,.,TRBJ1-1
TGTGCCAGCAGCGGAACAGGGGAAAATACGCAGTATTTT,CASSGTGENTQYF,TRBV11-3,.,TRBD1,TRBJ2-3
TGTGCCAGCAGCTTGTCCCGGGCCAGCAGACTTTACGAGCAGTACTTC,CASSLSRASRLYEQYF,TRBV5-7,.,.,TRBJ2-7
TGTGCCAGCAGCCAAGAGATAGGGACAGGGTCGTCACCCCTCCACTTT,CASSQEIGTGSSPLHF,TRBV4-2,.,TRBD1,TRBJ1-6
TGTGCCAGCAGCCAAGAGAGGAGGGCCTACGAGCAGTACTTC,CASSQERRAYEQYF,TRBV4-2,.,.,TRBJ2-7
TGTGCCAGCAGCCAAGAGCTGGGGAGCTCCTACGAGCAGTACTTC,CASSQELGSSYEQYF,TRBV14,.,.,TRBJ2-7
TGTGCCTGGACGCGGGACAATAATCAGCCCCAGCATTTT,CAWTRDNNQPQHF,TRBV30,.,.,TRBJ1-5
TGCAGCGTAAGCCAGGGGCGAACCTACGAGCAGTACTTC,CSVSQGRTYEQYF,TRBV29-1,.,.,TRBJ2-7
TGTGCCAGTACGGCGGAGTCAGCTAGGAACGAGCAGTACTTC,CASTAESARNEQYF,TRBV6-6,.,.,TRBJ2-7
TGCGCCAGCAGCCAGGACATTCTCTCCTACGAGCAGTACTTC,CASSQDILSYEQYF,TRBV5-1,once,.,TRBJ2-7
TGCGCCAGCAGCTTGGGGGGAGGGACAGATACGCAGTATTTT,CASSLGGGTDTQYF,TRBV5-1,few,TRBD2,TRBJ2-3
TGTGCCAGCAGTTTATATCTAGGGAGGCCCGGGGAGCTGTTTTTT,CASSLYLGRPGELFF,TRBV28,once,.,TRBJ2-2
TGTGCCAGTAGTTTCGGGACAGGGAACTACGAGCAGTACTTC,CASSFGTGNYEQYF,TRBV19,.,TRBD1,TRBJ2-7
TGTGCCAGCAGCGTCACAGGGGGCACTGAAGCTTTCTTT,CASSVTGGTEAFF,TRBV7-6,.,TRBD1,TRBJ1-1
TGTGCCAGCAGTTACTCGCCGGAAATTGGGGAAGTAGAGCAGTACTTC,CASSYSPEIGEVEQYF,TRBV6-5,.,.,TRBJ2-7
TGTGCCAGCAGCTTGGGAAGAGCGGGAGGAAGCGATACGCAGTATTTT,CASSLGRAGGSDTQYF,TRBV7-7,.,TRBD2,TRBJ2-3
TGTGCCTGGCAAACCACGGGGAGGAACACCATATATTTT,CAWQTTGRNTIYF,TRBV30,few,.,TRBJ1-3
TGTGCCACCAGCAGAGATGAGGGACGGCCATATGGCTACACCTTC,CATSRDEGRPYGYTF,TRBV15,once,.,TRBJ1-2
TGCAGCGTTGGGGGGGATCATGAGCAGTTCTTC,CSVGGDHEQFF,TRBV29-1,.,.,TRBJ2-1
TGTGCCAGCAGCCGAGAGGTGCGGACCCTCTATGGCTACACCTTC,CASSREVRTLYGYTF,TRBV2,few,.,TRBJ1-2
TGTGCCAGCAGCCCCCTCGTTGAGATGAACACTGAAGCTTTCTTT,CASSPLVEMNTEAFF,TRBV5-4,once,.,TRBJ1-1
TGCGCCAGCATGACCCGGGAGAGGAACACCGGGGAGCTGTTTTTT,CASMTRERNTGELFF,TRBV5-1,.,.,TRBJ2-2
TGCGCCAGCAGCCAAGTAGGAGATACGCAGTATTTT,CASSQVGDTQYF,TRBV4-1,.,.,TRBJ2-3
TGTGCCAGTCTATATGCTGCCAATCAGCCCCAGCATTTT,CASLYAANQPQHF,TRBV2,.,.,TRBJ1-5
TGTGCCAGCACTGGAGGAGTAAAATCCGGGGCCAACGTCCTGACTTTC,CASTGGVKSGANVLTF,TRBV25-1,few,.,TRBJ2-6
TGTGCCAGCAGCCTCGGGACAGGGAACTATGGCTACACCTTC,CASSLGTGNYGYTF,TRBV9,.,TRBD1,TRBJ1-2
TGTGCCAGCAGCTTATACGTGAACACCGGGGAGCTGTTTTTT,CASSLYVNTGELFF,TRBV7-7,.,.,TRBJ2-2
TGTGCCAGCAGCCCCGGGACAGGTCTCTACGAGCAGTACTTC,CASSPGTGLYEQYF,TRBV5-6,.,TRBD1,TRBJ2-7